One and the same sample provided the 20 T cell receptor beta chains below, sequenced in a study of read filtering for tumor transcriptome and immune sequencing. This library used roughly 370 ng RNA and molecular barcoded adaptors spanning alpha/delta and beta/gamma chains. TCRdb redid the calling of the reads with MiXCR, one entry per CDR3 protein. The repertoire holds more than 20,000 distinct CDR3 sequences, with about 22% as singletons. The specimen sequenced was a population of CD138-negative cells sorted from bone marrow. The source of these receptors is a donor older than 35 with multiple myeloma.

This clonotype appeared a single time. This sequence may be a read error, since a much larger clone differs from it by one base. The V and J genes are TRBV28 and TRBJ2-5; 7 nucleotides agree with TRBD1. Looked up from germline, CDR1 is MDHEN and CDR2 is SYDVKM. The CDR3 contains 11 residues. V trimming: 7 bases; J trimming: 4 bases; junction bases outside the gene matches: 0. CDR3 DNA: TGTGCCAGCAACAGGGGAGAGACCCAGTACTTC. Amino acid sequence: CASNRGETQYF. The full variable domain, its missing parts supplied by reference TRBV28 and TRBJ2-5, is DVKVTQSSRYLVKRTGEKVFLECVQDMDHENMFWYRQDPGLGLRLIYFSYDVKMKEKGDIPEGYSVSREKKERFSLILESASTNQTSMYLCASNRGETQYFGPGTRLLVL.

This clonotype appeared a few times. This may stem from a read error, because a much larger clone lies one nucleotide away. The chain employs TRBV6-1 and TRBJ2-7; D gene unclear. The germline gives CDR1 MNHNS, CDR2 SASEGT. The CDR3 contains 10 residues. CDR3 amino acids: CASPRYERYF. CDR3 in DNA: TGTGCCAGCCCCCGCTACGAGCGGTACTTC.

In the case of this clonotype: A much larger clonotype is one base distant, so this may be a read error. The CDR3 does not end in the conserved phenylalanine or tryptophan, so this is likely a read error. In nucleotides, the CDR3 is TGTGCCAGCAGTTACCTGACTAGCGGGAGTTCCTACGAGCAGTACCTC. Encoded protein: CASSYLTSGSSYEQYL. This chain connects TRBV6-1 to TRBJ2-7; TRBD2 agrees at 12 bases. There are 16 residues in the CDR3. Germline loops: CDR1 MNHNS, CDR2 SASEGT. V was clipped by 5 bases and J by 1 base; unmatched bases: 6.

The genes are TRBV4-1 and TRBJ2-2; either TRBD1 or TRBD2 may fit D (5 bases each). This CDR3 has 15 amino acids. Germline V CDR1 and CDR2: MGHRA, YSYEKL. Trimming stripped 4 bases from V and 1 base from J, with 10 bases between. CDR3 DNA: TGCGCCAGCAGCCTTGGGACCGTGAACACCGGGGAGCTGTTTTTT. Translation: CASSLGTVNTGELFF.

This clonotype has ten or more counts. The chain combines TRBV13 with TRBJ1-4; 9 bases are a match to TRBD1. In germline, CDR1 is PRHDT, CDR2 FYEKMQ (reference sequence). Unmatched junction bases numbered 1, after V lost 3 bases and J lost 8 bases. The CDR3 length is 13 residues. This CDR3 reads CASSLDRGEKLFF. For the CDR3, the DNA is TGTGCCAGCAGCTTGGACAGGGGAGAAAAACTGTTTTTT.

Regarding this clonotype: Since a much larger clone is just one base distant, this may be a read error. J is TRBJ2-1 and V is TRBV5-1, with TRBD1 matching over 9 bases. V was pared by 4 bases and J by 9 bases, with 5 bases of the junction left unmatched. CDR1 is SGHRS, CDR2 YFSETQ, per germline. The CDR3 sequence is 13 residues long. The CDR3 spells CASSPDRGSEQFF. The CDR3 DNA sequence: TGCGCCAGCAGCCCGGACAGGGGTAGTGAGCAGTTCTTC.

This clonotype was observed many times. The rearrangement links TRBV20-1 to TRBJ2-7; D gene ambiguous. The V gene's germline CDR1 is DFQATT and CDR2 SNEGSKA (reference sequence). CDR3 length equals 13 residues. The V and J ends lost 1 base and 6 bases respectively, with 13 bases between them. The CDR3 reads CSARGRSPFEQYF. The CDR3 bases are TGCAGTGCTAGAGGTCGGTCACCCTTCGAGCAGTACTTC.

This clonotype was seen many times. This sequence joins TRBV9 and TRBJ2-1; TRBD2 agrees at 11 bases. CDR1 and CDR2 (germline): SGDLS, YYNGEE. Trimming removed 4 bases from V and 5 bases from J; junction bases left unmatched: 2. CDR3 length equals 14 residues. The CDR3, as DNA: TGTGCCAGCAGCAGGGGACTAGCGGACAATGAGCAGTTCTTC. Translating gives CASSRGLADNEQFF.

Only a few counts were recorded for this clonotype. The rearrangement uses TRBV6-6 and TRBJ1-5, with 8 bases fitting TRBD1. This CDR3 is 12 amino acids long. Germline assignment: CDR1 MNHNY and CDR2 SVGAGI (reference sequence). With 6 bases clipped from V and 7 bases from J, the junction kept 2 bases outside the gene matches. CDR3 sequence (DNA): TGTGCCAGCAGACAGGGGGAGCAGCCCCAGCATTTT. Translated, it gives CASRQGEQPQHF.

This clonotype was seen ten or more times. The V and J genes are TRBV7-8 and TRBJ2-3; tentatively, D is TRBD2 (6 bases). Germline V gene lookup returns CDR1 SGHVS and CDR2 FQNEAQ. This CDR3 comprises 18 residues. Between the trimmed V and J ends, which lost 1 base and 4 bases, there was a span of 21 bases. The CDR3 DNA is TGTGCCAGCAGCTTAGTGGGGGGAGGCAGGGCAAACGCAGATACGCAGTATTTT. Amino acids: CASSLVGGGRANADTQYF.

This clonotype was seen ten or more times. The rearrangement links TRBV28 to TRBJ2-2, with TRBD1 identical over 7 bases. This CDR3 has 13 residues. Per germline, CDR1 MDHEN and CDR2 SYDVKM. J was trimmed by 6 bases and V by 8 bases; bases with no gene match: 6. CDR3 loop: CASLGQSAGELFF. DNA of the CDR3: TGTGCCAGCCTGGGACAGTCCGCCGGGGAGCTGTTTTTT.

This clonotype was seen many times. The chain employs TRBV6-1 and TRBJ1-1; D is unclear. V was clipped by 5 bases and J by 1 base, with 11 bases between them. This CDR3 comprises 14 residues. Germline CDR1 MNHNS, CDR2 SASEGT. This CDR3 is CASSYMDRNTEAFF. The CDR3 region has the DNA TGTGCCAGCAGTTACATGGACCGGAACACTGAAGCTTTCTTT.

The V call is TRBV20-1, the J call TRBJ1-1, with D unresolved. V was pared by 5 bases and J by 1 base, with 5 bases between. Germline CDR1 reads DFQATT; CDR2 reads SNEGSKA (reference sequence). The CDR3 spans 11 residues. The CDR3 loop reads CSAEENTEAFF. In nucleotides, the CDR3 is TGCAGTGCTGAGGAGAACACTGAAGCTTTCTTT.

As regards this clonotype: A far larger clone is only one base removed, so a read error is likely. The chain recombines TRBV7-6 with TRBJ2-4, with 11 bases lining up with TRBD2. The J call may be in error: the DNA end matches TRBJ2-3 better. In germline, CDR1 is SGHVS, CDR2 FNYEAQ. This CDR3 comprises 15 residues. CDR3 DNA sequence: TGTGCCAGCAGCTTTAGCGGGGGGGCCAAAGGTACGCAGTATTTT. This codes for CASSFSGGAKGTQYF.

This clonotype was picked up many times. The J gene is TRBJ2-1, the V gene TRBV2; D perhaps matches TRBD1 (5 bases). Looked up from germline, CDR1 is SNHLY and CDR2 is FYNNEI. V was pared by 3 bases and J by 15 bases, with 12 bases between. The CDR3 extends over 11 amino acids. The CDR3 region has the DNA TGTGCCAGCAGTGACCGGGCCCAGGGGTTCTTC. Translating gives CASSDRAQGFF.

About this clonotype: This may come from a read error, since a much larger clone is one base off. The chain is built from TRBV20-1 and TRBJ2-1; TRBD2 agrees at 7 bases. This CDR3 spans 15 amino acids. Germline-derived CDR1 and CDR2 are DFQATT and SNEGSKA (reference sequence). The DNA of the CDR3 is TGCAGTGCTAGATCCGCGGGGGTCTCCTACAATGAGCAGCTCTTC. This encodes CSARSAGVSYNEQLF.

This clonotype was detected a few times. The chain has TRBV2 and TRBJ2-3; a possible D gene is TRBD1 (6 bases). Germline loops: CDR1 SNHLY, CDR2 FYNNEI. Deletions cut 7 bases from V and 7 bases from J, with 18 bases between. The CDR3 has 14 amino acids. The DNA for the CDR3 is TGTGCCAGCACCAACCTTGGACAGCGAAATACGCAGTATTTT. Amino acids: CASTNLGQRNTQYF. The full variable domain, completed using reference TRBV2 and TRBJ2-3, is EPEVTQTPSHQVTQMGQEVILRCVPISNHLYFYWYRQILGQKVEFLVSFYNNEISEKSEIFDDQFSVERPDGSNFTLKIRSTKLEDSAMYFCASTNLGQRNTQYFGPGTRLTVL.

The rearrangement uses TRBV5-1 and TRBJ2-5, with a weak D call TRBD1 (6 bases). The CDR3 is 14 residues long. CDR1 is SGHRS, CDR2 YFSETQ, per germline. The V end lost 7 bases, the J end lost 1 base, and 14 bases lay between the germline ends. The CDR3 DNA is TGCGCCAGCCGTAATGACAGGCTCCAAGAGACCCAGTACTTC. Its translation is CASRNDRLQETQYF.

This clonotype was seen once. With a much larger clone just one base away, this may be a read error. The CDR3 does not end in the conserved phenylalanine or tryptophan, so this is likely a read error. The V call is TRBV5-1, the J call TRBJ1-5; D unclear. CDR3 length equals 12 residues. Per the germline V gene, CDR1 is SGHRS and CDR2 is YFSETQ. Trimming cost V 4 bases and J 7 bases, with 9 bases left between them. This chain's CDR3 is CASSQDGQPQHS. The DNA for the CDR3 is TGCGCCAGCAGCCAGGACGGGCAGCCCCAGCATTCT.

Concerning this clonotype itself: A read error may explain this, as a much larger clone is one base away. The conserved closing phenylalanine or tryptophan is absent in this CDR3, likely reflecting a read error. The V call is TRBV20-1, the J call TRBJ1-1; no definite D call. V dropped 5 bases and J dropped 1 base, with 8 bases sitting between them. This CDR3 is 12 amino acids long. Germline V CDR1 and CDR2: DFQATT, SNEGSKA (reference sequence). The CDR3 protein is CSAASRNTEAFI. The DNA for the CDR3 is TGCAGTGCTGCTTCACGGAACACTGAAGCTTTCATT.